The 30 T cell receptor beta chains below were found in one sample sequenced in a study of CD4 T cells in relation to SARS-CoV-2 and coronaviruses listed by TCRdb under 2021. CD4+ T cells from unexposed donors were collected before the COVID-19 pandemic (2011-2018). Library method: the immunoSEQ multiplex PCR assay. Not all clones reach the TCRdb copy of this immuneACCESS table, which keeps in-frame sequences only. Checked studies attribute under half of the gap to unresolved V genes and leave the rest unexplained. In this sample the table shows approximately 70,000 clones, roughly 93% of which occur a single time. Approximately 0.21% of the sample belongs to the ten largest clones. The sequencing sample was made of naive CD4+ T cells from PBMCs. The meaning of the sample's cell subset or site label: naive CD4+ T cells isolated by negative enrichment. The origin of the receptors is a human donor in good health.

The chain is built from TRBV5-6 and TRBJ1-2; D gene unclear. The CDR3 length is 13 residues. Germline V CDR1 and CDR2: SGHDT, YYEEEE. V was pared by 0 bases and J by 0 bases, with 3 bases between. CDR3 DNA: TGTGCCAGCAGCTTGGGTGCTAACTATGGCTACACCTTC. Protein: CASSLGANYGYTF.

This rearrangement joins TRBV29-1 to TRBJ1-1; no definite D call. V lost 1 base, J lost 4 bases, and 10 bases lay in between. The CDR3 is 13 amino acids. Germline CDR1 is SQVTM and CDR2 is ANQGSEA. The CDR3 reads CSVEAQEGTEAFF. Here the CDR3 DNA reads TGCAGCGTTGAAGCTCAGGAGGGCACTGAAGCTTTCTTT.

As regards this clone: In the same sample, other DNA sequences code for this CDR3. The gene calls are TRBV5-1 and TRBJ1-1, with D hard to call. The CDR3 extends over 13 amino acids. Germline CDR1 reads SGHRS; CDR2 reads YFSETQ. V was cut by 0 bases and J by 1 base, with 4 bases left in between. The CDR3: CASSLEGNTEAFF. The CDR3 DNA reads TGCGCCAGCAGCTTGGAGGGGAACACTGAAGCTTTCTTT.

In its sample, this clone was seen once. V gene TRBV28 combines with J gene TRBJ2-3, with 8 bases identical to TRBD1. J lost 2 bases, V lost 5 bases, and 18 bases had no gene match. The CDR3 spans 19 residues. Germline V lookup: CDR1 MDHEN, CDR2 SYDVKM. CDR3 nucleotide sequence: TGTGCCAGCAGTCCTGGACAGGGAAGATCCGAGGGACCCACAGATACGCAGTATTTT. Its protein is CASSPGQGRSEGPTDTQYF.

The V gene is TRBV30, the J gene TRBJ2-2; TRBD2 is a possible D gene (5 bases). The CDR3 consists of 15 residues. V shed 4 bases and J shed 2 bases, with 14 bases lying between them. Germline V gene lookup returns CDR1 GTSNPN and CDR2 SVGIG (reference sequence). This CDR3 reads CAWNGGGGNTGELFF. DNA of the CDR3: TGTGCCTGGAACGGTGGCGGAGGCAACACCGGGGAGCTGTTTTTT.

This chain uses TRBV2 with TRBJ2-5; D may correspond to TRBD1 or TRBD2 (6 bases each). In germline, CDR1 is SNHLY, CDR2 FYNNEI. Trimming stripped 4 bases from V and 10 bases from J, with 22 bases between. The CDR3 is 15 residues long. For the CDR3, the DNA is TGTGCCAGCAGTGGGCCGGGGGCGGGGAGTGGTGGCCAGTACTTC. Its protein is CASSGPGAGSGGQYF.

The V gene is TRBV9, the J gene TRBJ2-3; no definite D call. Looked up from germline, CDR1 is SGDLS and CDR2 is YYNGEE. V was shortened by 8 bases and J by 5 bases, with 9 bases between the two germline ends. The CDR3 is 11 amino acids. CDR3 loop: CARSQLDTQYF. The CDR3 nucleotides read TGTGCCAGATCGCAACTAGATACGCAGTATTTT.

The chain links TRBV30 to TRBJ2-3, with 7 bases lining up with TRBD2. The V and J ends lost 3 bases and 6 bases, in that order; junction bases with no gene match: 12. There are 15 residues in the CDR3. Looked up from germline, CDR1 is GTSNPN and CDR2 is SVGIG (reference sequence). CDR3 sequence (DNA): TGTGCCTGGAGCGAGGGCGGGAGTCTTCCGGATACGCAGTATTTT. Its protein is CAWSEGGSLPDTQYF. The full variable domain, in which reference TRBV30 and TRBJ2-3 provide the parts outside the CDR3, is SQTIHQWPATLVQPVGSPLSLECTVEGTSNPNLYWYRQAAGRGLQLLFYSVGIGQISSEVPQNLSASRPQDRQFILSSKKLLLSDSGFYLCAWSEGGSLPDTQYFGPGTRLTVL.

The chain couples TRBV24-1 to TRBJ2-3; a possible D gene is TRBD1 (5 bases). V gave up 3 bases and J gave up 5 bases, with 11 bases separating them. CDR3 length equals 14 residues. Looked up from germline, CDR1 is KGHDR and CDR2 is SFDVKD. This CDR3 reads CATSDLTGGDTQYF. CDR3 DNA sequence: TGTGCCACCAGTGATCTCACAGGTGGAGATACGCAGTATTTT.

The V call is TRBV18, the J call TRBJ2-1, with a weak D call TRBD2 (5 bases). In germline, CDR1 is KGHSH, CDR2 LQKENI. V lost 6 bases, J lost 12 bases, and 12 bases lay in between. CDR3 length: 11 residues. Here the CDR3 reads CASSEGRLQFF. As DNA, the CDR3 is TGTGCCAGCTCCGAGGGTAGACTGCAGTTCTTC. Together with reference TRBV18 and TRBJ2-1, the CDR3 gives the full variable domain: NAGVMQNPRHLVRRRGQEARLRCSPMKGHSHVYWYRQLPEEGLKFMVYLQKENIIDESGMPKERFSAEFPKEGPSILRIQQVVRGDSAAYFCASSEGRLQFFGPGTRLTVL.

The rearrangement links TRBV3-1 (or the pseudogene TRBV3-2) to TRBJ2-3, with 9 nucleotides matching TRBD2. The CDR3 is 18 amino acids. V shed 5 bases and J 4 bases; nucleotides not matched to a gene: 16. The germline CDR1 and CDR2 sequences are LGHDT and YNNKEL (reference sequence). The CDR3 spells CASSKPLRAAGGADTQYF. In DNA, the CDR3 is TGTGCCAGCAGCAAACCCCTTAGAGCAGCGGGGGGCGCAGATACGCAGTATTTT.

The chain is built from TRBV6-4 and TRBJ2-2, with D possibly TRBD1 on 6 matching bases. The length of the CDR3 is 16 residues. Germline assignment: CDR1 MRHNA and CDR2 SNTAGT. V lost 0 bases and J lost 6, with 14 bases in between. Here the CDR3 DNA reads TGTGCCAGCAGTGACTCGGTCCAGGGGTTGGCCGGGGAGCTGTTTTTT. Amino acid sequence: CASSDSVQGLAGELFF.

Worth noting for this clone: This sample also contains other DNA sequences that code for the same CDR3. The rearrangement links TRBV18 to TRBJ1-5; 9 bases are shared with TRBD1. Germline CDR1 and CDR2: KGHSH and LQKENI. V lost 3 bases and J lost 4; bases outside the gene matches: 4. The CDR3 length is 15 residues. Here the CDR3 DNA reads TGTGCCAGCTCACCTCTAGGACAGGGGAATCAGCCCCAGCATTTT. This sequence encodes CASSPLGQGNQPQHF.

This sequence joins TRBV6-5 and TRBJ1-2, with TRBD1 matching 8 bases. Per germline, CDR1 MNHEY and CDR2 SVGAGI. The ends lost 6 bases at V and 7 bases at J; junction bases unmatched: 13. This CDR3 spans 15 amino acids. CDR3 residues: CASSYTDRGHSGYTF. DNA of the CDR3: TGTGCCAGCAGCTATACCGACAGGGGACATTCTGGCTACACCTTC.

This sequence joins TRBV21-1 and TRBJ2-5; the table calls TRBD1, which could not be checked here. TRBV21-1 is noted as a pseudogene. The CDR3 extends over 15 amino acids. The CDR3 is CASSKAVGTGETQYF. The CDR3 DNA reads as TGTGCCAGCAGCAAAGCAGTCGGGACAGGGGAGACCCAGTACTTC.

The chain couples TRBV7-8 to TRBJ1-2; D gene ambiguous. The CDR3 sequence is 13 residues long. Trimming pared 5 bases from V and 7 bases from J, leaving 14 bases between. Germline assignment: CDR1 SGHVS and CDR2 FQNEAQ. CDR3 DNA: TGTGCCAGCAGCCCAGCTAGGGTTTCTGGCTACACCTTC. This encodes CASSPARVSGYTF. Full variable domain (missing parts from reference TRBV7-8 and TRBJ1-2): GAGVSQSPRYKVAKRGQDVALRCDPISGHVSLFWYQQALGQGPEFLTYFQNEAQLDKSGLPSDRFFAERPEGSVSTLKIQRTQQEDSAVYLCASSPARVSGYTFGSGTRLTVV.

The CDR3: CASSLGVGSSGANVLTF. The CDR3 bases are TGCGCCAGCAGCTTGGGGGTAGGGTCGAGTGGGGCCAACGTCCTGACTTTC. The V call is TRBV5-1, the J call TRBJ2-6; D is ambiguous. The CDR3 spans 17 residues. Germline loops: CDR1 SGHRS, CDR2 YFSETQ. V was clipped by 0 bases and J by 3 bases, with 13 bases between them.

This chain links TRBV5-1 with TRBJ2-3; no definite D call. This CDR3 has 14 amino acids. V dropped 4 bases and J dropped 2 bases, with 11 bases sitting between them. In germline, CDR1 is SGHRS, CDR2 YFSETQ. CDR3 in DNA: TGCGCCAGCAGCCGTGACCCTTTCACAGATACGCAGTATTTT. Amino acid sequence: CASSRDPFTDTQYF.

The rearrangement links TRBV7-3 to TRBJ2-1; 10 nucleotides align to TRBD1. This CDR3 has 15 residues. V trimming: 4 bases; J trimming: 3 bases; junction bases outside the gene matches: 3. Germline CDR1 and CDR2: SGHTA and FQGTGA. The CDR3 region is CASSSGQGFYNEQFF. CDR3 nucleotides: TGTGCCAGCAGCTCGGGACAGGGGTTCTACAATGAGCAGTTCTTC.

This clone was recorded once. The rearrangement links TRBV30 to TRBJ2-5, with 9 positions matching TRBD2. Looked up from germline, CDR1 is GTSNPN and CDR2 is SVGIG (reference sequence). The CDR3 is 14 amino acids. The ends lost 1 base at V and 5 bases at J; junction bases unmatched: 5. The CDR3 nucleotides are TGTGCCTGGAGTGAGGCGGGAGGGCGTGAGACCCAGTACTTC. Encoded protein: CAWSEAGGRETQYF.

J is TRBJ1-5 and V is TRBV6-5, with 12 nucleotides matching TRBD1. The CDR3 length is 13 residues. The junction had 3 bases not matched to a gene; V was cut back by 10 bases and J by 5 bases. The germline V gene encodes CDR1 MNHEY and CDR2 SVGAGI. In nucleotides, the CDR3 is TGTGCCACCGGGACAGGGGGCCATCAGCCCCAGCATTTT. This gives the protein CATGTGGHQPQHF.

The V gene is TRBV9, the J gene TRBJ2-7; D is perhaps TRBD1 (5 bases). There are 15 residues in the CDR3. Germline CDR1 is SGDLS and CDR2 is YYNGEE. The V end was cut by 3 bases, the J end by 0 bases, with 13 bases between. The CDR3 loop is CASSAQGTPSYEQYF. For the CDR3, the DNA is TGTGCCAGCAGCGCCCAGGGCACACCCTCCTACGAGCAGTACTTC.

The chain couples TRBV27 to TRBJ2-2, with D perhaps TRBD1 (5 bases). The CDR3 runs 17 residues. Between the trimmed V and J ends, which lost 5 bases and 0 bases, there was a span of 16 bases. Germline V gives CDR1 MNHEY, CDR2 SMNVEV (reference sequence). CDR3 in amino acids: CASSPTRQIANTGELFF. The CDR3 region has the DNA TGTGCCAGCAGTCCTACTCGACAGATAGCGAACACCGGGGAGCTGTTTTTT.

The chain employs TRBV5-1 and TRBJ2-2; TRBD2 agrees at 7 bases. Germline CDR1 and CDR2: SGHRS and YFSETQ. V lost 1 base to trimming and J lost 5 bases; unmatched junction nucleotides: 5. CDR3 length: 15 amino acids. The CDR3 DNA follows: TGCGCCAGCAGCTTGCAGTTAGCGGGTACCGGGGAGCTGTTTTTT. It yields the protein CASSLQLAGTGELFF.

This chain joins TRBV7-9 and TRBJ1-6, with 9 bases fitting TRBD1. CDR1 and CDR2 (germline): SEHNR, FQNEAQ (reference sequence). V shed 5 bases, J shed 5 bases, and the junction held 4 bases outside the gene matches. CDR3 length equals 15 residues. The CDR3 DNA follows: TGTGCCAGCAGCGATCGGGACAGGGATAATTCACCCCTCCACTTT. It codes for CASSDRDRDNSPLHF.

The gene calls are TRBV5-6 and TRBJ2-3; D might be TRBD1 (5 bases). The CDR3 loop spans 15 amino acids. The ends were cut back, 4 bases at V and 0 bases at J, with 12 bases in the middle. Germline assignment: CDR1 SGHDT and CDR2 YYEEEE. The CDR3 bases are TGTGCCAGCAGCCTTGGGGCCTGGAGCACAGATACGCAGTATTTT. Residues: CASSLGAWSTDTQYF.

The rearrangement joins TRBV28 to TRBJ2-7, with 7 bases lining up with TRBD1. The germline V gene encodes CDR1 MDHEN and CDR2 SYDVKM. V dropped 5 bases and J dropped 2; count of bases not matched to a gene: 12. The CDR3 sequence is 16 residues long. Written as DNA, the CDR3 is TGTGCCAGCAGTCCCTCGGGGCAGGGGGACACCTACGAGCAGTACTTC. Its translation: CASSPSGQGDTYEQYF. Combining the CDR3 with reference TRBV28 and TRBJ2-7 gives the whole variable domain DVKVTQSSRYLVKRTGEKVFLECVQDMDHENMFWYRQDPGLGLRLIYFSYDVKMKEKGDIPEGYSVSREKKERFSLILESASTNQTSMYLCASSPSGQGDTYEQYFGPGTRLTVT.

This clone was observed a single time. The chain is built from TRBV7-9 and TRBJ1-1, with D unresolved. V lost 2 bases and J 4 bases, leaving 11 bases between the germline ends. Germline CDR1 SEHNR, CDR2 FQNEAQ (reference sequence). The CDR3 spans 14 residues. The CDR3 DNA reads as TGTGCCAGCAGCTTACCGATCCGGGTCACTGAAGCTTTCTTT. As protein: CASSLPIRVTEAFF.

The CDR3 sequence: CASSPRPFMNTEAFF. CDR3 DNA sequence: TGTGCCAGCAGCCCTCGACCGTTCATGAACACTGAAGCTTTCTTT. V is TRBV9 and J is TRBJ1-1; no firm D call. The germline V and J ends were trimmed by 4 bases and 0 bases, with 13 bases remaining between them. This CDR3 is built from 15 residues. The germline gives CDR1 SGDLS, CDR2 YYNGEE.

This clone appeared a single time. The V gene is TRBV5-1, the J gene TRBJ2-1, with 9 bases identical to TRBD2. V was pared by 0 bases and J by 8 bases, with 6 bases of the junction left unmatched. There are 15 residues in the CDR3. Germline assignment: CDR1 SGHRS and CDR2 YFSETQ. The CDR3 nucleotides are TGCGCCAGCAGCTTGGATGGCGGGAGGGCCTATGAGCAGTTCTTC. This translates into CASSLDGGRAYEQFF.